This entry lists 19 T cell receptor beta chains sequenced from one sample in a study of T cell clonality in common variable immunodeficiency. These receptors lack a known antigen. General observations from the study: In common variable immunodeficiency, TCR beta chains reportedly carried fewer deletions and N-nucleotide insertions.

Only in-frame clones appear in the TCRdb table, and some are missing; sequencing was by immunoSEQ multiplex PCR. The sample contains 21,000 or so clones, none occurring once; approximately 2.4% lies in the top ten. The source material was peripheral blood mononuclear cells. These receptors came from a human donor with common variable immunodeficiency.

In this sample, this clone turned up many times. The sequence runs out 3 residues before the end of the CDR3; the remainder is reconstructed from the germline J gene. The V and J genes are TRBV6-2 or TRBV6-3 and TRBJ2-7; either TRBD1 or TRBD2 may fit D (5 bases each). The CDR3 is made up of 14 amino acids. The V gene lost 10 bases and the J gene lost 5 bases, with 21 bases spanning the gap. The germline V gene encodes CDR1 MNHEY and CDR2 SVGEGT. The CDR3 here is CATRGAGPLNEQYF. The covered CDR3 bases are TGTGCCACCCGAGGGGCTGGTCCCCTCAACGAG.

This clone was seen ten or more times. The sequence runs out 3 residues before the end of the CDR3; the remainder is reconstructed from the germline J gene. The V gene is TRBV6-9, the J gene TRBJ2-5; 10 nucleotides match TRBD1. The CDR3 length is 16 residues. CDR1 and CDR2 from the germline V gene are MNHGY and SVAAGI. The junction had 11 bases not matched to a gene; V was cut back by 6 bases and J by 4 bases. CDR3 region: CASSLPGTGEVETQYF. Incomplete CDR3 DNA: TGTGCCAGCAGCCTTCCCGGGACAGGGGAAGTAGAGACC.

This clone was recorded at least ten times. Read sequence stops 3 residues before the CDR3 end, and the germline J gene provides the missing end. The V call is TRBV11-3, the J call TRBJ2-3; no firm D call. Trimming removed 5 bases from V and 6 bases from J, with 9 bases in between. The CDR3 totals 12 residues. Germline CDR1 and CDR2: SGHNT and YENEEA. The CDR3 reads CASSPQSDTQYF. The covered CDR3 bases are TGTGCCAGCAGCCCCCAATCCGATACG.

This clone was counted at least ten times. The read ends 3 residues before the CDR3 terminus; that terminus is restored from the germline J gene. This rearrangement joins TRBV2 to TRBJ2-1; TRBD2 agrees at 10 bases. Trimming removed 6 bases from V and 5 bases from J; junction bases left unmatched: 4. Germline V gives CDR1 SNHLY, CDR2 FYNNEI. CDR3 length: 14 amino acids. CDR3 sequence reads: CASRRGLANNEQFF. The CDR3 DNA, read in part, is TGTGCCAGCAGAAGGGGACTAGCGAACAATGAG. Combining the CDR3 with reference TRBV2 and TRBJ2-1 gives the whole variable domain EPEVTQTPSHQVTQMGQEVILRCVPISNHLYFYWYRQILGQKVEFLVSFYNNEISEKSEIFDDQFSVERPDGSNFTLKIRSTKLEDSAMYFCASRRGLANNEQFFGPGTRLTVL.

This clone was counted at least ten times. The sequenced part of the CDR3 DNA is TGTGCCATCAGTGAGACCCTATCCGGACAGGGCCAAGAGACC. Its translation: CAISETLSGQGQET. The entire CDR3 is CAISETLSGQGQETQYF. This chain uses TRBV10-3 with TRBJ2-5; 8 nucleotides line up with TRBD1. Read sequence stops 3 residues before the CDR3 end, and the germline J gene provides the missing end. CDR1 is ENHRY, CDR2 SYGVKD, per germline. The trim removed 2 bases at V and 1 base at J, leaving 9 bases unmatched. The CDR3 totals 17 residues.

This clone has ten or more counts. The CDR3 end falls 3 residues outside the read, so it is completed with the germline J gene. The chain joins TRBV19 to TRBJ2-2; the D gene is possibly TRBD1 (6 bases). Trimming pared 6 bases from V and 1 base from J, leaving 9 bases between. The CDR3 is 14 amino acids. Germline-derived CDR1 and CDR2 are LNHDA and SQIVND (reference sequence). The covered CDR3 bases are TGTGCCAGTAGGCCGACAGGGAACACCGGGGAG. This translates into CASRPTGNTGE. The whole CDR3 reads CASRPTGNTGELFF.

This clone was found many times. From the germline J gene comes the end of the CDR3, since the read stops 3 residues before it. The J gene is TRBJ1-1, the V gene TRBV10-1, with D tentatively TRBD1 (6 bases). The CDR3 totals 15 residues. Per the germline V gene, CDR1 is WNHNN and CDR2 is SYGVQD (reference sequence). V was shortened by 6 bases and J by 0 bases, with 14 bases between the two germline ends. CDR3 residues: CASRPDSPMNTEAFF. The DNA read from the CDR3 is TGCGCCAGCAGGCCGGACAGTCCTATGAACACTGAA.

There are a few counts of this clone. Coverage ceases 3 residues before the CDR3 finishes, and the germline J gene fills in the end. The chain carries TRBV19 and TRBJ1-5, with D possibly matching TRBD1 (6 bases). Germline lookup yields CDR1 LNHDA and CDR2 SQIVND (reference sequence). V was trimmed by 2 bases and J by 7 bases, leaving 12 bases between them. The CDR3 sequence is 14 residues long. Incomplete CDR3 DNA: TGTGCCAGTAGTATATGGGCAGGGGCACAGCCC. Residues: CASSIWAGAQP. The full-length CDR3 reads as CASSIWAGAQPQHF.

This clone was seen at least ten times. Read data end 3 residues before the CDR3 end; the end is taken from the germline J gene. This rearrangement joins TRBV5-1 to TRBJ2-3, with D unresolved. Per germline, CDR1 SGHRS and CDR2 YFSETQ. This CDR3 has 14 amino acids. The ends were cut back, 4 bases at V and 0 bases at J, with 9 bases in the middle. The DNA read from the CDR3 is TGCGCCAGCAGCGCATTTACTAGCACAGATACG. Protein sequence: CASSAFTSTDT. The whole CDR3 protein is CASSAFTSTDTQYF. The full variable domain, its missing parts supplied by reference TRBV5-1 and TRBJ2-3, is KAGVTQTPRYLIKTRGQQVTLSCSPISGHRSVSWYQQTPGQGLQFLFEYFSETQRNKGNFPGRFSGRQFSNSRSEMNVSTLELGDSALYLCASSAFTSTDTQYFGPGTRLTVL.

There are many counts of this clone. The read ends 3 residues before the CDR3 terminus; that terminus is restored from the germline J gene. The gene calls are TRBV6-2 or TRBV6-3 and TRBJ2-3; 8 nucleotides agree with TRBD1. Looked up from germline, CDR1 is MNHEY and CDR2 is SVGEGT. There are 16 residues in the CDR3. J lost 3 bases, V lost 6 bases, and 11 bases had no gene match. The CDR3 loop reads CASSRLAGGRTDTQYF. CDR3 DNA, as far as it was read: TGTGCCAGCAGCCGACTCGCAGGGGGCAGGACAGATACG.

This clone was seen repeatedly, ten times or more. Read coverage stops 3 residues before the CDR3 terminus; the germline J gene supplies the remainder. The V and J genes are TRBV5-1 and TRBJ1-1; D remains ambiguous. V lost 4 bases to trimming and J lost 4 bases, with 17 bases between them. CDR1 SGHRS and CDR2 YFSETQ come from the germline V gene. This CDR3 spans 15 amino acids. CDR3 DNA (partial): TGCGCCAGCAGCCGGGTCCCCCTGGATAGCACTGAA. Protein sequence: CASSRVPLDSTE. The whole CDR3 reads CASSRVPLDSTEAFF. The entire variable domain, with the rest obtained from reference TRBV5-1 and TRBJ1-1, is as follows: KAGVTQTPRYLIKTRGQQVTLSCSPISGHRSVSWYQQTPGQGLQFLFEYFSETQRNKGNFPGRFSGRQFSNSRSEMNVSTLELGDSALYLCASSRVPLDSTEAFFGQGTRLTVV.

This clone showed up many times. The read falls 3 residues short of the CDR3 end, and the missing part is taken from the germline J gene. The genes are TRBV2 and TRBJ1-2; D is uncertain. Trimming shortened V by 7 bases and J by 2 bases, and 8 bases separated the two germline ends. Germline assignment: CDR1 SNHLY and CDR2 FYNNEI. This CDR3 spans 12 amino acids. CDR3 DNA (partial): TGTGCCAGCAAGGGTGAAAACTATGGC. Protein: CASKGENYG. The entire CDR3 sequence reads CASKGENYGYTF.

This clone was counted at least ten times. Read coverage stops 3 residues before the CDR3 terminus; the germline J gene supplies the remainder. The chain is built from TRBV5-1 and TRBJ2-3; D remains unclear. Deletions cut 3 bases from V and 1 base from J, with 9 bases between. This CDR3 spans 14 amino acids. Germline values: CDR1 SGHRS, CDR2 YFSETQ. The CDR3 DNA, read in part, is TGCGCCAGCAGCTACCGACTGGGCACAGATACG. This sequence encodes CASSYRLGTDT. The full CDR3 protein reads CASSYRLGTDTQYF.

This clone appeared many times. The read terminates 3 residues ahead of where the CDR3 ends, so the germline J gene completes it. The rearrangement joins TRBV29-1 to TRBJ2-1; D is unclear. The length of the CDR3 is 13 residues. The V gene's germline CDR1 is SQVTM and CDR2 ANQGSEA. V dropped 0 bases and J dropped 4 bases, with 7 bases sitting between them. CDR3 sequence: CSVEENSYNEQFF. The covered CDR3 bases are TGCAGCGTTGAAGAAAACAGTTACAATGAG.

This clone was counted at least ten times. CDR3 DNA (partial): TGTGCCAGTACCGCTCTGGGCCAGCTTAGCAATCAGCCC. Protein product: CASTALGQLSNQP. The whole CDR3 protein reads CASTALGQLSNQPQHF. The genes are TRBV19 and TRBJ1-5; D is ambiguous. The CDR3 goes on 3 residues after the read ends, and that part is filled in from the germline J gene. Trimming cost V 7 bases and J 0 bases, with 16 bases left between them. CDR3 length: 16 amino acids. Germline-derived CDR1 and CDR2 are LNHDA and SQIVND (reference sequence).

This clone is categorized as medium-sized (0.01 to 0.1%). The read finishes 3 residues shy of the CDR3 end, and the germline J gene is used to complete it. J is TRBJ1-4 and V is TRBV7-2; 7 bases are shared with TRBD1. Germline V gives CDR1 SGHTA, CDR2 FQGNSA. The CDR3 contains 13 residues. Trimming removed 0 bases from V and 8 bases from J; junction bases left unmatched: 0. CDR3 DNA, as far as it was read: TGTGCCAGCAGCTTAGCAGGGGGCGAAAAA. As protein: CASSLAGGEK. The whole CDR3 reads CASSLAGGEKLFF.

This clone was counted between two and nine times. The read falls 3 residues short of the CDR3 end, and the missing part is taken from the germline J gene. J is TRBJ1-2 and V is TRBV7-8, with 11 bases aligning to TRBD1. The CDR3 length is 18 residues. V trimming: 6 bases; J trimming: 3 bases; junction bases outside the gene matches: 15. Germline loops: CDR1 SGHVS, CDR2 FQNEAQ. CDR3 DNA, as far as it was read: TGTGCCAGCAGTCCCTCCGGGACAGGGGGTTTTAAGGACTATGGC. Its protein product is CASSPSGTGGFKDYG. The entire CDR3 sequence reads CASSPSGTGGFKDYGYTF.

This clone was counted at least ten times. The DNA ends 3 residues before the CDR3 does, and the rest of the CDR3 is filled in from the germline J gene. Other nucleotide sequences in the sample specify the same CDR3. V usage is TRBV28 and J usage is TRBJ2-7; TRBD1 matches 10 bases. The CDR3 extends over 14 amino acids. Germline values: CDR1 MDHEN, CDR2 SYDVKM. The V and J ends lost 6 bases and 0 bases, in that order; junction bases with no gene match: 2. CDR3 DNA, as far as it was read: TGTGCCAGCAGGGGACAGGGGAGCTCCTACGAG. Translated: CASRGQGSSYE. The CDR3 in its entirety is CASRGQGSSYEQYF. Combining the CDR3 with reference TRBV28 and TRBJ2-7 gives the whole variable domain DVKVTQSSRYLVKRTGEKVFLECVQDMDHENMFWYRQDPGLGLRLIYFSYDVKMKEKGDIPEGYSVSREKKERFSLILESASTNQTSMYLCASRGQGSSYEQYFGPGTRLTVT.

This clone occurred many times. Read data end 3 residues before the CDR3 end; the end is taken from the germline J gene. The chain combines TRBV20-1 with TRBJ2-3, with D maybe TRBD2 (6 bases). The CDR3 is 14 residues long. V was cut by 7 bases and J by 5 bases, with 19 bases left in between. Germline loops: CDR1 DFQATT, CDR2 SNEGSKA (reference sequence). This chain's CDR3 is CSGSGTGGRDTQYF. The DNA read from the CDR3 is TGCAGTGGAAGTGGGACTGGAGGACGAGATACG.